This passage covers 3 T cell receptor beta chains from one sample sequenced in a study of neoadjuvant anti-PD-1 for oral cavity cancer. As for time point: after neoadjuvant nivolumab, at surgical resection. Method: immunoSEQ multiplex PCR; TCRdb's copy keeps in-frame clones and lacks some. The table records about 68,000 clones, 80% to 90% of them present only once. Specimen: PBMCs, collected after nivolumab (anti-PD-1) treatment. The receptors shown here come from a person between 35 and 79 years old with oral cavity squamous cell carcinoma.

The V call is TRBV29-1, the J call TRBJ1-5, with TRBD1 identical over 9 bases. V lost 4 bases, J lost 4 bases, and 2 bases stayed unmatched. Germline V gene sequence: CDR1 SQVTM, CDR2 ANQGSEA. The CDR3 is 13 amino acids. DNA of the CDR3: TGCAGCGTTGGGGGACAGGGAAATCAGCCCCAGCATTTT. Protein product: CSVGGQGNQPQHF.

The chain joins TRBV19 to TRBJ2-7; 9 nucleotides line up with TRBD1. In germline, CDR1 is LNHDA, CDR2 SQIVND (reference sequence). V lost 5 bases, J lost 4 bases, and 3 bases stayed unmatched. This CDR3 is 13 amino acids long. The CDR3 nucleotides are TGTGCCAGTAGTCCACAGGGGGCTTACGAGCAGTACTTC. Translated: CASSPQGAYEQYF. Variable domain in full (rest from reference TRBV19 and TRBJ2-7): DGGITQSPKYLFRKEGQNVTLSCEQNLNHDAMYWYRQDPGQGLRLIYYSQIVNDFQKGDIAEGYSVSREKKESFPLTVTSAQKNPTAFYLCASSPQGAYEQYFGPGTRLTVT.

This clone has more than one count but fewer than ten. CDR3 DNA sequence: TGTGCCAGCAGCTTAGAAGGAAGCCGCGAGCAGTACTTC. Encoded protein: CASSLEGSREQYF. The gene calls are TRBV11-3 and TRBJ2-7; no firm D call. CDR1 SGHNT and CDR2 YENEEA come from the germline V gene. Trimming pared 0 bases from V and 6 bases from J, leaving 9 bases between. This CDR3 is built from 13 residues.